This entry describes one T cell receptor (beta chain). This sample is drawn from a study of T cell changes during pregnancy in multiple sclerosis. The table came from immunoSEQ multiplex PCR; TCRdb's copy has only in-frame clones and leaves some out. The sample lists 15,000 to 17,000 clones; approximately 83% were seen once. V shed 6 bases and J 4 bases; nucleotides not matched to a gene: 8. This CDR3 is 15 amino acids long. Germline V CDR1 and CDR2: SEHNR, FQNEAQ (reference sequence). The source material was CD8+ T cells from peripheral blood mononuclear cells, sampled after pregnancy. The chain has TRBV7-9 and TRBJ2-7; the match to TRBD1 covers 11 bases. This TCR derives from a female donor in good health, enrolled as a control in a pregnancy study. The CDR3 here is CASSSSGTGGYEQYF. The CDR3 DNA follows: TGTGCCAGCAGTTCCTCCGGGACAGGGGGTTACGAGCAGTACTTC. Together with reference TRBV7-9 and TRBJ2-7, the CDR3 gives the full variable domain: DTGVSQNPRHKITKRGQNVTFRCDPISEHNRLYWYRQTLGQGPEFLTYFQNEAQLEKSRLLSDRFSAERPKGSFSTLEIQRTEQGDSAMYLCASSSSGTGGYEQYFGPGTRLTVT.